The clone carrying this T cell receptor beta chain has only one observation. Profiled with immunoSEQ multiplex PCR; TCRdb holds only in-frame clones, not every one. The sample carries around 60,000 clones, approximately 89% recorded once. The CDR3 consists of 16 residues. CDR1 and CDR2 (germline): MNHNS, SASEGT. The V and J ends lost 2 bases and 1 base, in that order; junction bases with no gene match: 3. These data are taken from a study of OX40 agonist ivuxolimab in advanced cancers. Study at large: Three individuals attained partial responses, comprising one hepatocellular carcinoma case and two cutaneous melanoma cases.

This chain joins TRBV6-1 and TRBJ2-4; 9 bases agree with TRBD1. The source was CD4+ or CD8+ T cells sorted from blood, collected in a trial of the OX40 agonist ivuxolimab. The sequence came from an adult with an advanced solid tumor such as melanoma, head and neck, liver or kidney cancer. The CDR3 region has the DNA TGTGCCAGCAGTGAACTACAGGGGGCTGCCAAAAACATTCAGTACTTC. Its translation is CASSELQGAAKNIQYF.